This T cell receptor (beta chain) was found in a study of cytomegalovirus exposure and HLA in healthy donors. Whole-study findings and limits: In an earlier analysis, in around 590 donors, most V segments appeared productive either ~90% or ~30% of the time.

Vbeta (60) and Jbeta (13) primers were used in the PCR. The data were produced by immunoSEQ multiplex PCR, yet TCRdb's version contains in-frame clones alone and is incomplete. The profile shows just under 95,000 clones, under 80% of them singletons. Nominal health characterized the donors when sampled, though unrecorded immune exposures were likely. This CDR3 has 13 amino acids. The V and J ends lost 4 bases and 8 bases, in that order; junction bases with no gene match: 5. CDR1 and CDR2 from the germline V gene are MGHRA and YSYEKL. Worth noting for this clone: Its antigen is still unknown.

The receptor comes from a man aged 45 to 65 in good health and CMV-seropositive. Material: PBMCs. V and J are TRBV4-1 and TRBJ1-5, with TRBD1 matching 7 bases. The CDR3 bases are TGCGCCAGCAGCCGGAACGACAGGGAGCCCCAGCATTTT. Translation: CASSRNDREPQHF.